Reported below is one TCR beta chain. This sample was taken from a study of blood T cell repertoires in COVID-19. The length of the CDR3 is 16 residues. J lost 6 bases, V lost 5 bases, and 12 bases had no gene match. The assay was immunoSEQ multiplex PCR, and TCRdb's table has in-frame clones only and misses some. The data show under 75,000 clones, 65% to 80% seen once. The sequencing input was peripheral blood. This sequence originates from a woman in her seventies with acute or convalescent COVID-19. V is TRBV23-1 and J is TRBJ2-7; the match to TRBD2 covers 11 bases. TRBV23-1 is labeled an ORF, and its function is uncertain. The CDR3 DNA sequence: TGCGCCAGCAGTTCTAGCGGGGGGTCCGCTGCGGGCGAGCAGTACTTC. Translated, it gives CASSSSGGSAAGEQYF.